The text below deals with one T cell receptor beta chain. What it binds is unknown. This entry is derived from a study of cytomegalovirus exposure and HLA in healthy donors. Turning to the study itself: The 120 validation repertoires and the roughly 690 first-cohort repertoires shared a platform, a later analysis reported. Findings and caveats of the study: Subsequent analysis revealed that first-cohort TCR clusters tended to co-occur in the 120 validation repertoires. Using the classifier, cytomegalovirus status was reportedly diagnosed with high specificity and sensitivity. Most TCR sequences were rare, but some public TCRs occurred in many donors.

Germline V gene data show CDR1 as SGHRS and CDR2 as YFSETQ. V was clipped by 5 bases and J by 3 bases; unmatched bases: 14. The CDR3 spans 16 residues. Assay used: immunoSEQ multiplex PCR; TCRdb lists only in-frame clones, some missing. This sample has 140,000 to 150,000 clones; 90% to 95% occur once, and the top ten carry 0.55% to 0.8%. This chain connects TRBV5-1 to TRBJ2-7; 7 bases map to TRBD2. This clonotype was sampled from a man between 18 and 35 years old in good health and CMV-seronegative. The sequenced sample was PBMCs. The CDR3 loop is CASRTSASGADYEQYF. CDR3 sequence (DNA): TGCGCCAGCAGGACGAGTGCCAGCGGGGCTGACTACGAGCAGTACTTC.